The 15 T cell receptor beta chains presented below share a single source sample, sequenced in a study of T cell repertoires in cytomegalovirus infection. TCRdb reprocessed the reads with MiXCR, giving one entry per CDR3 protein. Of 600,000 to 800,000 distinct CDR3 sequences in the sample, 24% were seen once. Source material: CD8+ T cells from PBMCs. The receptors come from a human donor in good health (CMV status not recorded). Some clones in this sample may be carry-over from other donors' samples.

This clonotype was found a few times. The chain combines TRBV7-8 with TRBJ2-1; TRBD1 might be the D (5 bases). Trimming pared 1 base from V and 5 bases from J, leaving 12 bases between. The length of the CDR3 is 15 residues. Germline V gene sequence: CDR1 SGHVS, CDR2 FQNEAQ. The CDR3 region has the DNA TGTGCCAGCAGCTTAGTGTGGGGCGCCGACAATGAGCAGTTCTTC. It codes for CASSLVWGADNEQFF.

Concerning this clonotype: A read error may explain this, as a much larger clone is one base away. The chain carries TRBV12-3 or TRBV12-4 and TRBJ2-5; 13 nucleotides match TRBD2. The CDR3 length is 16 residues. CDR3 DNA sequence: TGTGCCAGCAGTCAAGGACTAGCGGGGGACCAAGAGACCCACTACTTC. Translation: CASSQGLAGDQETHYF.

As regards this clonotype: The junction departs from the called germline gene at one end, perhaps through a read error. The chain couples TRBV6-5 to TRBJ2-6, with a possible D match to TRBD1 (6 bases). The germline V gene encodes CDR1 MNHEY and CDR2 SVGAGI. The CDR3 runs 17 residues. This CDR3 reads CASKETGLHSVANVLTF. In DNA form, the CDR3 reads TGTGCCAGCAAAGAGACAGGCCTCCACTCTGTGGCCAACGTCCTGACTTTC.

The gene calls are TRBV6-2 or TRBV6-3 and TRBJ2-7; no definite D call. Germline V CDR1 and CDR2: MNHEY, SVGEGT. The CDR3 is made up of 14 amino acids. With 3 bases removed from V and 4 bases from J, the gap between germline ends came to 13 bases. The DNA of the CDR3 is TGTGCCAGCAGTTATAGTTTGGCATCTTACGAGCAGTACGTC. Protein: CASSYSLASYEQYV.

This clonotype was detected a few times. The chain uses TRBV2 and TRBJ2-7; D unresolved. The V and J ends lost 1 base and 4 bases respectively, with 5 bases between them. Germline assignment: CDR1 SNHLY and CDR2 FYNNEI. CDR3 length: 12 residues. CDR3 bases: TGTGCCAGCAGTGAAGAGCCATACGAGCAGTACGTC. This translates into CASSEEPYEQYV.

This rearrangement joins TRBV6-2 or TRBV6-3 to TRBJ2-1, with 11 bases that match TRBD1. After removal of 6 bases from V and 7 bases from J, the junction contained 11 bases not matched to a gene. Germline CDR1 and CDR2: MNHEY and SVGEGT. The CDR3 is made up of 16 amino acids. The CDR3 nucleotides are TGTGCCAGCAGCCACCCCGGACAGGGGGCGAGGAATGAGCAGTTCTTC. Translated, it gives CASSHPGQGARNEQFF.

This clonotype came up a few times. The V gene is TRBV7-9, the J gene TRBJ2-3, with TRBD2 as a possible D gene (5 bases). Germline V gene sequence: CDR1 SEHNR, CDR2 FQNEAQ (reference sequence). The V end was cut by 0 bases, the J end by 1 base, with 11 bases between. The CDR3 length is 16 residues. CDR3 sequence (DNA): TGTGCCAGCAGCTTAGCGTGGGGTAGCGGCACAGATACGCAGTATTTT. Amino acid sequence: CASSLAWGSGTDTQYF.

The chain carries TRBV5-5 and TRBJ2-7; D possibly uses TRBD1 or TRBD2 (5 bases each). Germline assignment: CDR1 SGHKS and CDR2 YYEKEE (reference sequence). The CDR3 consists of 14 residues. The V end lost 4 bases, the J end lost 7 bases, and 18 bases lay between the germline ends. The CDR3 nucleotides read TGTGCCAGCAGCCCCGGAGAGGGGCTGGAGGAGCAGTACGTC. Its protein product is CASSPGEGLEEQYV.

The chain has TRBV12-3 or TRBV12-4 and TRBJ1-4, with 9 bases that match TRBD1. The trim removed 7 bases at V and 4 bases at J, leaving 4 bases unmatched. The CDR3 consists of 14 residues. The CDR3 coding sequence is TGTGCCAGCATCTCGACAGGGGGTAATGAAAAACTGTTTTTT. It codes for CASISTGGNEKLFF.

This clonotype was counted between two and nine times. The V call is TRBV2, the J call TRBJ2-3, with TRBD1 as a possible D gene (5 bases). Germline loops: CDR1 SNHLY, CDR2 FYNNEI. Trimming cost V 3 bases and J 2 bases, with 12 bases left between them. The CDR3 loop spans 15 amino acids. The CDR3 sequence is CASSEGRTYTDTQYF. CDR3 DNA sequence: TGTGCCAGCAGTGAGGGGCGGACCTACACAGATACGCAGTATTTT.

This clonotype was detected a few times. In DNA form, the CDR3 reads TGCAGCGCTGTCCGGCCTTCTACCGGGGAGCTGTTTTTT. It codes for CSAVRPSTGELFF. The V call is TRBV29-1, the J call TRBJ2-2; no firm D call. The ends were cut back, 7 bases at V and 5 bases at J, with 14 bases in the middle. CDR1 SQVTM and CDR2 ANQGSEA come from the germline V gene. The CDR3 runs 13 residues.

This clonotype was detected only a few times. This sequence joins TRBV14 and TRBJ2-7; 9 bases are a match to TRBD1. J lost 3 bases, V lost 1 base, and 7 bases had no gene match. In germline, CDR1 is SGHDN, CDR2 FVKESK. The CDR3 runs 16 residues. The CDR3 bases are TGTGCCAGCAGCCAAGCGATCAGGACAGGGGTCTACGAGCAGTACTTC. It encodes CASSQAIRTGVYEQYF.

This clonotype showed up just a few times. The J gene is TRBJ1-1, the V gene TRBV6-2 or TRBV6-3, with D possibly matching TRBD1 (6 bases). Per germline, CDR1 MNHEY and CDR2 SVGEGT. The V end lost 5 bases, the J end lost 2 bases, and 18 bases lay between the germline ends. This CDR3 has 16 residues. CDR3 nucleotides: TGTGCCAGCAGTACCCCCTCAGGGGCACATAACACTGAAGCTTTCTTT. It yields the protein CASSTPSGAHNTEAFF.

The chain links TRBV5-3 to TRBJ2-7, with a tentative D call TRBD2 (6 bases). TRBV5-3 is assigned to the ORF class and has an uncertain function. The CDR3 contains 15 residues. Deletions cut 8 bases from V and 0 bases from J, with 18 bases between. Written as DNA, the CDR3 is TGTGCCAGCAGCACCCCGGGGGAGAGCTCCTACGAGCAGTACGTC. Translating it yields CASSTPGESSYEQYV.

This clonotype was counted at least ten times. The genes are TRBV20-1 and TRBJ2-1; 10 bases fit TRBD1. This CDR3 region has 16 residues. The trim removed 5 bases at V and 1 base at J, leaving 8 bases unmatched. Germline V CDR1 and CDR2: DFQATT, SNEGSKA (reference sequence). The CDR3 coding sequence is TGCAGTGCTCACTCTCCGGGACAGGGGTCCTACAATGAGCAGTTCTTC. Its translation is CSAHSPGQGSYNEQFF.